This TCR beta chain was profiled in a study of shared clonotypes between healthy human individuals. This table comes from immunoSEQ multiplex PCR, and its TCRdb copy is limited to in-frame clones, with some not included. This sample has some 1 million clones, with roughly 80% found just once. The CDR3 is 15 amino acids. The V gene's germline CDR1 is LGHNA and CDR2 YSLEER. V lost 1 base, J lost 10 bases, and 17 bases lay in between. This sequence originates from a man in his late teens or twenties in good health. This sequence joins TRBV4-3 and TRBJ2-4; TRBD1 or TRBD2 may be the D gene (5 bases each). Material for sequencing was memory CD4+ T cells sorted from blood. Subset here: CD45RA-negative fraction. CDR3 region: CASSQVVYGGRIQYF. For the CDR3, the DNA is TGCGCCAGCAGCCAAGTCGTCTATGGGGGAAGGATTCAGTACTTC.